These 16 T cell receptor beta chains originate from one sample sequenced in a study of T cell repertoires in cytomegalovirus infection. Their specific antigens are unknown. TCRdb reprocessed the reads with MiXCR, giving one entry per CDR3 protein. Of 700,000 to 950,000 distinct CDR3 sequences listed, 30% to 35% are singletons. Sequenced here: cultured CD8+ T cells from PBMCs, sampled from culture after CMV antigen stimulation. These TCRs come from a human donor in good health (CMV status not recorded). Some clones in this sample may be carry-over from other donors' samples.

The chain employs TRBV7-9 and TRBJ1-6, with D perhaps matching TRBD1 (5 bases). The V end lost 5 bases, the J end lost 6 bases, and 20 bases lay between the germline ends. The CDR3 consists of 17 residues. Per germline, CDR1 SEHNR and CDR2 FQNEAQ (reference sequence). CDR3 region: CASSDNGQVGGNSPLHF. CDR3 nucleotide sequence: TGTGCCAGCAGCGATAACGGACAAGTTGGAGGTAATTCACCCCTCCACTTT. Full variable domain (outside the CDR3, taken from reference TRBV7-9 and TRBJ1-6): DTGVSQNPRHKITKRGQNVTFRCDPISEHNRLYWYRQTLGQGPEFLTYFQNEAQLEKSRLLSDRFSAERPKGSFSTLEIQRTEQGDSAMYLCASSDNGQVGGNSPLHFGNGTRLTVT.

This clonotype was found many times. The gene calls are TRBV7-2 and TRBJ1-2; D remains ambiguous. Germline V CDR1 and CDR2: SGHTA, FQGNSA. Trimming left V 3 bases short and J 0 bases short, with 8 bases between. The CDR3 runs to 14 residues. The CDR3 is CASSFGGTNYGYTF. In DNA, the CDR3 is TGTGCCAGCAGCTTCGGTGGGACTAACTATGGCTACACCTTC. The full variable domain, in which reference TRBV7-2 and TRBJ1-2 provide the parts outside the CDR3, is GAGVSQSPSNKVTEKGKDVELRCDPISGHTALYWYRQSLGQGLEFLIYFQGNSAPDKSGLPSDRFSAERTGGSVSTLTIQRTQQEDSAVYLCASSFGGTNYGYTFGSGTRLTVV.

Remarks on this clonotype: This may be a read error, as it is one base from a much larger clone. The chain recombines TRBV7-2 with TRBJ2-5; TRBD1 or TRBD2 may be the D gene (6 bases each). Germline CDR1 SGHTA, CDR2 FQGNSA. This CDR3 has 15 residues. The CDR3 reads CANSLVRGRLETQYF. The CDR3 coding sequence is TGTGCCAACAGCTTAGTTCGGGGGCGGCTAGAGACCCAGTACTTC.

V usage is TRBV4-3 and J usage is TRBJ1-2; D ambiguous. The CDR3 totals 15 residues. Trimming removed 1 base at V and 0 bases at J, with 9 bases between. Germline assignment: CDR1 LGHNA and CDR2 YSLEER. The CDR3 here is CASSQAAGTNYGYTF. The CDR3 DNA reads TGCGCCAGCAGCCAAGCGGCGGGGACTAACTATGGCTACACCTTC.

This clonotype was recorded a few times. The rearrangement links TRBV6-2 or TRBV6-3 to TRBJ2-1, with 11 bases identical to TRBD2. Germline CDR1 is MNHEY and CDR2 is SVGEGT. The CDR3 is 16 amino acids. Trimming at V came to 5 bases and at J to 4 bases, leaving 7 bases not matched to a gene. The CDR3 reads CASSTGLAEAYNEQFF. The CDR3 DNA reads TGTGCCAGCAGTACGGGACTAGCGGAAGCATACAATGAGCAGTTCTTC.

This clonotype was seen repeatedly, ten times or more. The chain carries TRBV7-2 and TRBJ2-2; TRBD1 might be the D (6 bases). The V gene's germline CDR1 is SGHTA and CDR2 FQGNSA. This CDR3 spans 16 amino acids. The V gene lost 4 bases and the J gene lost 6 bases, with 18 bases spanning the gap. As DNA, the CDR3 is TGTGCCAGCAGCTCCGACCTGAGCAGGGGCGCCGGGGAGCTGTTTTTT. It is translated as CASSSDLSRGAGELFF.

This chain links TRBV6-6 with TRBJ2-3; 8 positions match TRBD1. The CDR3 sequence is 16 residues long. Trimming removed 5 bases from V and 6 bases from J; junction bases left unmatched: 13. CDR1 is MNHNY and CDR2 is SVGAGI in the germline V gene (reference sequence). The CDR3 reads CASSHGQGYVWDTQYF. The CDR3 nucleotides read TGTGCCAGCAGTCATGGACAGGGATACGTCTGGGATACGCAGTATTTT.

This clonotype was counted ten times or more. J is TRBJ2-3 and V is TRBV7-2, with TRBD1 matching over 8 bases. V lost 0 bases, J lost 4 bases, and 6 bases stayed unmatched. Germline CDR1 and CDR2: SGHTA and FQGNSA. CDR3 length: 16 amino acids. CDR3 DNA sequence: TGTGCCAGCAGCTTAGCCCAGGGGGCAAGCGCAGATACGCAGTATTTT. Protein: CASSLAQGASADTQYF.

This clonotype has only a few counts. V and J are TRBV7-9 and TRBJ1-1; unclear D gene. With 2 bases removed from V and 5 bases from J, the gap between germline ends came to 9 bases. The length of the CDR3 is 13 residues. Looked up from germline, CDR1 is SEHNR and CDR2 is FQNEAQ (reference sequence). The CDR3 region has the DNA TGTGCCAGCAGCTTAAAGGTGCGGACTGAAGCTTTCTTT. Encoded protein: CASSLKVRTEAFF.

V is TRBV6-1 and J is TRBJ1-6, with D possibly being TRBD1 (5 bases). Germline V CDR1 and CDR2: MNHNS, SASEGT. Deletions cut 1 base from V and 4 bases from J, with 14 bases between. The CDR3 has 17 residues. CDR3 in amino acids: CASSEDPSREYNSPLHF. DNA of the CDR3: TGTGCCAGCAGTGAAGACCCGAGCAGGGAGTATAATTCACCCCTCCACTTT.

This clonotype was detected a few times. The CDR3 DNA sequence: TGTGCCAGTAGCCAAGCCGGGACAGGCAATGAGCAGTTCTTC. Protein product: CASSQAGTGNEQFF. The chain recombines TRBV19 with TRBJ2-1, with 8 bases that match TRBD1. There are 14 residues in the CDR3. Trimming took 6 bases from V and 6 from J; bases not matched to a gene: 7. Germline CDR1 LNHDA, CDR2 SQIVND (reference sequence).

The chain uses TRBV20-1 and TRBJ2-5, with unresolved D. CDR3 length: 14 amino acids. Germline V gene lookup returns CDR1 DFQATT and CDR2 SNEGSKA (reference sequence). V was cut by 3 bases and J by 0 bases, with 11 bases left in between. The CDR3 region has the DNA TGCAGTGCTAGGGCGGACGGCCACCAAGAGACCCAGTACTTC. Translating gives CSARADGHQETQYF.

This chain joins TRBV4-3 and TRBJ2-5; no clear D gene. This CDR3 is built from 18 residues. Trimming stripped 2 bases from V and 5 bases from J, with 24 bases between. Germline V gene sequence: CDR1 LGHNA, CDR2 YSLEER. The CDR3 is CASSQFGTSDLEVETQYF. The CDR3 DNA reads as TGCGCCAGCAGCCAATTCGGCACGTCGGACCTAGAAGTGGAGACCCAGTACTTC.

The chain carries TRBV5-1 and TRBJ1-3, with a tentative D call TRBD1 (5 bases). The CDR3 covers 15 residues. V lost 4 bases, J lost 7 bases, and 18 bases lay in between. Germline loops: CDR1 SGHRS, CDR2 YFSETQ. In DNA, the CDR3 is TGCGCCAGCAGCCTTACTCAGGGTTTTCGGAACACCATATATTTT. Its translation is CASSLTQGFRNTIYF.

This sequence joins TRBV4-2 and TRBJ1-2, with D unclear. The CDR3 sequence is 16 residues long. V lost 2 bases and J lost 0, with 13 bases in between. Germline lookup yields CDR1 LGHNA and CDR2 YNFKEQ. In DNA form, the CDR3 reads TGTGCCAGCAGCCAACGCGTTCAAGGAGCTAACTATGGCTACACCTTC. Its translation: CASSQRVQGANYGYTF.

The V and J genes are TRBV5-1 and TRBJ2-7; 10 bases map to TRBD1. CDR1 is SGHRS, CDR2 YFSETQ, per germline. Trimming at V came to 4 bases and at J to 3 bases, leaving 4 bases not matched to a gene. The CDR3 length is 14 residues. CDR3 protein: CASSAGTGVYEQYV. The CDR3 region has the DNA TGCGCCAGCAGCGCCGGGACAGGGGTCTACGAGCAGTACGTC.